This T cell receptor beta chain was captured by sequencing in a study of T-cell reconstitution after alpha-beta-depleted transplantation in children. Study findings and constraints: Diversity of TCRbeta at day 60 was high in some patients, arising from surviving recipient T cells and thymic progenitors. Expanded graft clones numbering several hundred reportedly gave rise to alpha-beta T cells about two months after transplant. When one year had passed after transplant, most T-cell counts and diversity came from newly produced T cells.

On this clonotype itself: Its antigen is not known.

The library targeted TCRbeta and was prepared with unique molecular identifiers. TCRdb reprocessed the PCR reads via MiXCR and lists one record per CDR3 protein. The data show about 60,000 distinct CDR3 sequences, approximately 43% seen once. This TCR was recovered from a male patient younger than 18 who had a stem cell transplant for acute lymphoblastic leukemia, so the T cells may come from the graft donor. The sample here was PBMCs, mostly from graft donor cells, taken 360 days after TCRalphabeta/CD19-depleted stem cell transplant.

The CDR3 spells CASTPQETQYF. The DNA of the CDR3 is TGTGCCAGCACCCCTCAAGAGACCCAGTACTTC. This chain connects TRBV27 to TRBJ2-5; D call uncertain. Between the trimmed V and J ends, which lost 7 bases and 2 bases, there was a span of 5 bases. There are 11 residues in the CDR3. Germline values: CDR1 MNHEY, CDR2 SMNVEV (reference sequence).